Listed below are T cell receptor beta chains from one sample, sequenced in a study of cytomegalovirus exposure and HLA in healthy donors. Clones were sequenced by immunoSEQ multiplex PCR, and TCRdb holds only the in-frame ones, with some missing. This sample yields about 170,000 clones, of which about 81% are seen a single time; around 1.9% belongs to the top ten. Sequencing used PBMCs. All receptors derive from a woman between 18 and 29 years old in good health and CMV-seronegative. Both conserved end residues are part of each CDR3. The D gene is left open where the match is weak. A clone size is listed for some rows: how often the clone was seen (once, few, many), or a class if it is expanded.

j_call,clone_size,d_call,v_call,cdr3_nt,cdr3_aa
TRBJ2-7,few,-,TRBV5-6,TGTGCCAGCAGCTTGGCGGGACACCTTTCTACCTACGAGCAGTACTTC,CASSLAGHLSTYEQYF
TRBJ2-7,few,-,TRBV5-5,TGTGCCAGCAGAATTAAACAGGGAGCCTACGAGCAGTACTTC,CASRIKQGAYEQYF
TRBJ2-5,few,-,TRBV5-1,TGCGCCAGCAGCTCGACAACGGAGACCCAGTACTTC,CASSSTTETQYF
TRBJ1-2,-,-,TRBV2,TGTGCCAGCATAGATGACAGGATCTATAACTATGGCTACACCTTC,CASIDDRIYNYGYTF
TRBJ2-7,-,TRBD2,TRBV19,TGTGCCAGTAGTTTCCGACTAGCGGGAGTCGATCGGGAGTTGTCCTACGAGCAGTACTTC,CASSFRLAGVDRELSYEQYF
TRBJ1-2,few,TRBD1,TRBV2,TGTGCCAGCAGGCGGACAGGGCAGAATACCTATGGCTACACCTTC,CASRRTGQNTYGYTF
TRBJ1-3,-,-,TRBV7-9,TGTGCCAGCAGCCCGCGCTCAACTGGAAACACCATATATTTT,CASSPRSTGNTIYF
TRBJ2-7,-,TRBD1,TRBV11-2,TGTGCCAGCAGCTTAGGGGCAGGGGGCAACTACGAGCAGTACTTC,CASSLGAGGNYEQYF
TRBJ2-7,-,TRBD2,TRBV7-2,TGTGCCAGCTGTCCCGGGGGGGCCGGTCTCTACGAGCAGTACTTC,CASCPGGAGLYEQYF
TRBJ1-3,once,-,TRBV6-5,TGTGCCAGCTACAGCTCTGGAAACACCATATATTTT,CASYSSGNTIYF
TRBJ2-1,-,-,TRBV10-2,TGCGCCAGCAGTGTATACAATGAGCAGTTCTTC,CASSVYNEQFF
TRBJ2-1,-,TRBD2,TRBV5-4,TGTGCCAGCAGCTCGAAGGGACTAGCGGGAGTGGAGAATGAGCAGTTCTTC,CASSSKGLAGVENEQFF